This TCR beta chain was recovered during a study of identical twins. Broader study findings: Rather than following the same donors, the conclusions depended on cross-sectional statistical analysis. Insertions were fewer in abundant cord blood beta clonotypes, whereas memory repertoires showed none of this pattern. Models underestimated how often monozygotic twins shared out-of-frame TCR alpha.

The V gene lost 1 base and the J gene lost 1 base, with 5 bases spanning the gap. The germline gives CDR1 SQVTM, CDR2 ANQGSEA. The CDR3 extends over 13 amino acids. TCRdb analysed the 5' RACE reads with MiXCR anew, one entry per CDR3 protein. This sample carries 300,000 to 400,000 distinct CDR3 sequences, 10% to 15% of them seen once, and the ten largest clones take more than 6%. This clonotype was counted at least ten times. The target antigen is unknown. These sequences were also reported in another study, on yellow fever vaccine responses in identical twins. In that study: Vaccine T cell responses of twins reportedly seemed partly convergent and partly personalized.

This TCR came from a woman between 18 and 29 years old in good health. The source material was CD8+ T cells sorted from blood. The J gene is TRBJ1-5, the V gene TRBV29-1; D is unresolved. The DNA for the CDR3 is TGCAGCGTTGAAGGGGGAAGCAATCAGCCCCAGCATTTT. Translating gives CSVEGGSNQPQHF.